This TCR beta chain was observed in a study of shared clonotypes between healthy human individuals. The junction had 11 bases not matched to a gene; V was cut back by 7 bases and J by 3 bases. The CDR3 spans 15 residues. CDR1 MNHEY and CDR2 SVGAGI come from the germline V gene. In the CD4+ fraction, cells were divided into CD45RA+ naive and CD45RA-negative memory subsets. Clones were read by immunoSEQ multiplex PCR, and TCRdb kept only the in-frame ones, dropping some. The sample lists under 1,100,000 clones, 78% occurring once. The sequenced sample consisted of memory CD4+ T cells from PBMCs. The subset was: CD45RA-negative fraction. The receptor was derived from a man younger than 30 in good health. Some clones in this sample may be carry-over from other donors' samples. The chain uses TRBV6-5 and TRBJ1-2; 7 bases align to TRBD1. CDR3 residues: CASTSPPTGDYGYTF. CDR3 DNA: TGTGCCAGCACCTCCCCCCCAACAGGGGACTATGGCTACACCTTC.